This TCR beta chain was found in a study of blood T cell repertoires in COVID-19. The data were produced by immunoSEQ multiplex PCR, yet TCRdb's version contains in-frame clones alone and is incomplete. Found here are fewer than 75,000 clones, 80% to 95% of them singletons; the top ten hold 4.6%. Germline CDR1 reads LGHNA; CDR2 reads YNFKEQ. The CDR3 runs to 19 residues. Germline trimming cut 1 base from V and 7 bases from J; bases unmatched to any gene: 15. The V gene is TRBV4-2, the J gene TRBJ1-6, with 8 bases identical to TRBD1. Specimen: peripheral blood. This clonotype was obtained from a man in his forties or fifties with active COVID-19. The CDR3, as DNA: TGTGCCAGCAGCCAAGGCCCGGGGTCAGGGGGCAATCGGAATTCACCCCTCCACTTT. Protein product: CASSQGPGSGGNRNSPLHF.